This T cell receptor (beta chain) was sequenced for a study of blood T cells in healthy people across ages. Study observations and caveats: Roughly linearly, TCR beta diversity per million T cells fell as age increased. Higher diversity and more naive CD4+ cells were features of long-lived donors, compared to aged donors. Changes seen in expanded clonotypes were possibly confounded by donor CMV status left unknown.

Combining a sample-barcoded 5' primer with a J-beta primer mix, a second PCR ran for 7 to 11 cycles. Every sample gave at least 3 million paired-end reads containing CDR3. TCRdb independently ran MiXCR on the 5' RACE reads; one entry per CDR3 protein. The sample contains around 750,000 distinct CDR3 sequences, about 55% of which appear only once. This clonotype was found a few times. The antigen remains undetermined. CDR3 length: 15 amino acids. V lost 5 bases and J lost 7; bases outside the gene matches: 12. The chain is built from TRBV12-3 or TRBV12-4 and TRBJ1-1; 8 bases are a match to TRBD1. The source is a man aged 80 or over in good health. The material sequenced was blood. CDR3 nucleotides: TGTGCCAGCAGTCCAGGGACAGGACGAGGGAGTGAAGCTTTCTTT. It is translated as CASSPGTGRGSEAFF.